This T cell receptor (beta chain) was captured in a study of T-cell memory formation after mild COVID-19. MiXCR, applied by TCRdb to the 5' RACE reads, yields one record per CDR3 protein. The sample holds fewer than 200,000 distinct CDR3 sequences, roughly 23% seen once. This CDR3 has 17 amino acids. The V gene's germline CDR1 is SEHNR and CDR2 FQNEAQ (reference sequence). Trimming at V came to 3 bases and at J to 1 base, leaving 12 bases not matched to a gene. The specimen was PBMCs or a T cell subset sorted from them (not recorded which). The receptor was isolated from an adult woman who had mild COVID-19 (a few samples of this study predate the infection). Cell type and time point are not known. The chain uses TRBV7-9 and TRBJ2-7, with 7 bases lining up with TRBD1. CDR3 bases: TGTGCCAGCAGCTTCCCCCACAGGGGAGAGCGATCCTACGAGCAGTACTTC. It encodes CASSFPHRGERSYEQYF.